This TCR beta chain emerged from a study of cytomegalovirus exposure and HLA in healthy donors. Study-wide context: Early on, a data release was issued that held roughly 80 million unique TCRs from HLA-typed donors. Study observations and caveats: Rates of TCR association differed by HLA locus in a later analysis, with DRB1 highest and HLA-C lowest. After further analysis at a later stage, 16,951 TCR beta sequences were associated with HLA alleles at 0.05 false discovery rate. The authors later linked a missense DCLRE1C variant to TCR beta V- and J-gene trimming.

The CDR3 spans 15 residues. Per the germline V gene, CDR1 is MNHNS and CDR2 is SASEGT. The ends were cut back, 1 base at V and 0 bases at J, with 10 bases in the middle. A multiplex PCR was run with 60 Vbeta primers and 13 Jbeta primers. TCRdb's copy holds only in-frame clones and misses some; the assay was immunoSEQ multiplex PCR. Of more than 150,000 clones listed, 75% to 85% were seen once; the top ten hold 0.7% to 0.95%. The sample holds one count of this clone. Its antigen remains unknown. The material sequenced was PBMCs. The receptor was isolated from a young woman in good health and CMV-seronegative. This chain connects TRBV6-1 to TRBJ2-7, with D possibly matching TRBD1 (5 bases). The CDR3 DNA follows: TGTGCCAGCAGTGAAGGGGGCTCCAGCTCCTACGAGCAGTACTTC. Residues: CASSEGGSSSYEQYF.